The TCR beta chain described here comes from a study of T cell responses to AZD1222 COVID-19 vaccine. The CDR3 has 15 amino acids. The V end lost 1 base, the J end lost 4 bases, and 13 bases lay between the germline ends. Germline CDR1 and CDR2: LNHDA and SQIVND (reference sequence). Study-wide findings and caveats: Vaccination with two AZD1222 doses was followed by a rise in Spike-specific TCR breadth and depth. Most donors were white British, females outnumbered males, and clonal diversity was possibly underestimated.

The method was immunoSEQ multiplex PCR; TCRdb's version includes in-frame clones alone and lacks a portion of them. Here the sample spans approximately 130,000 clones, 90% to 95% being singletons. About this clone itself: Its antigen is currently unknown.

The rearrangement uses TRBV19 and TRBJ1-1, with D possibly being TRBD1 (5 bases). Material: peripheral blood, obtained on day 0 of AZD1222 vaccination. The sequence was obtained from an adult in good health. The CDR3 DNA reads TGTGCCAGTAGTATAGGGATTCAGGGACCCACTGAAGCTTTCTTT. It specifies CASSIGIQGPTEAFF.